This T cell receptor (beta chain) originates from a study of T-cell memory formation after mild COVID-19. A remark on this clonotype: What it binds is not known.

CDR3 length: 17 residues. Trimming at V came to 3 bases and at J to 0 bases, leaving 8 bases not matched to a gene. The germline V gene encodes CDR1 SGHAT and CDR2 FQNNGV. UMIs and sample barcodes were carried by the TCR alpha and TCR beta cDNA libraries that 5'RACE produced using constant-segment primers. Using its own MiXCR run on the 5' RACE reads, TCRdb lists one record per CDR3 protein. Among about 560,000 distinct CDR3 sequences listed, approximately 19% were seen once. Study-wide findings and caveats: Clones that contracted from day 15 to 85 were balanced CD4/CD8, while later expanders leaned CD4+. Detection of some responders pre-infection suggested pre-existing cross-reactive memory T cells participated.

The chain joins TRBV11-2 to TRBJ2-3; 8 bases agree with TRBD2. The clonotype originates from an adult woman who had mild COVID-19 (a few samples of this study predate the infection). Cell type and time point are not known. The sample was PBMCs or a T cell subset sorted from them (not recorded which). DNA for the CDR3: TGTGCCAGCAGCTTCGATGGACTAGCAGCCAGCACAGATACGCAGTATTTT. It yields the protein CASSFDGLAASTDTQYF. Based on the CDR3 plus reference TRBV11-2 and TRBJ2-3, the full variable domain is EAGVAQSPRYKIIEKRQSVAFWCNPISGHATLYWYQQILGQGPKLLIQFQNNGVVDDSQLPKDRFSAERLKGVDSTLKIQPAKLEDSAVYLCASSFDGLAASTDTQYFGPGTRLTVL.